The rows below give T cell receptor beta chains drawn from one sample of a study of neoadjuvant anti-PD-1 for oral cavity cancer. Sequenced by immunoSEQ multiplex PCR; TCRdb stores in-frame clones only, minus some. The repertoire holds thousands of clones, approximately 67% seen once, with around 2.8% in the top ten. The material sequenced was PBMCs, taken after nivolumab (anti-PD-1) treatment. The source is a person aged 35-80 years with oral cavity squamous cell carcinoma. Each CDR3 is given without its conserved first and last residue.

>TRBV7-2|TRBJ2-1
ASSSGGVGEQF
>TRBV11-2|TRBJ2-7
ASSRTLFEQY
>TRBV7-9|TRBJ1-5
ASSAGTGFRNQPQH
>TRBV7-2|TRBJ1-2
ASSLDGPRNRYGYT
>TRBV19|TRBJ1-4
ASSRQGPLF
>TRBV7-2|TRBJ1-4
ASSPRATNEKLF
>TRBV4-1|TRBJ2-5
ASSQVASGGTQY
>TRBV5-5|TRBJ2-6
ASSRQGLSGANVLT
>TRBV5-1|TRBJ2-1
ASSLRDRDEQF
>TRBV7-9|TRBJ1-4
ASVDSGNEKLF
>TRBV7-9|TRBJ1-2
ASSLVVQNYGYT
>TRBV9|TRBJ2-4
ASSVEGGVAKNIQY
>TRBV10-1|TRBJ1-6
ASSWGGFNSPLH
>TRBV29-1|TRBJ2-7
SVQITGVGEQY
>TRBV14|TRBJ2-7
ASSQVSWAVSYEQY
>TRBV5-1|TRBJ1-2
ASSPGWGTGYT
>TRBV7-2|TRBJ1-2
ASSLSLRKGYGYT
>TRBV29-1|TRBJ1-2
SVEVSQGSGGYT
>TRBV27|TRBJ1-2
ASSYRGLSYT
>TRBV7-2|TRBJ1-6
ASSLGQGFNSPLH
>TRBV11-2|TRBJ2-7
ASLSGGAYEQY
>TRBV27|TRBJ2-2
ASSLSGTGNTGELF
>TRBV19|TRBJ1-1
ASGTGNVWTEAF
>TRBV28|TRBJ1-5
ASSLRVGQPQH
>TRBV9|TRBJ1-1
ASSVEPVNTEAF
>TRBV6-1|TRBJ2-1
ASSEAVGVRDNEQF
>TRBV6-1|TRBJ1-6
ASSENDSPLH
>TRBV7-9|TRBJ2-3
ASSFEGNTQY
>TRBV7-8|TRBJ2-3
ASSARRTTDTQY